One sample yielded the 25 T cell receptor beta chains listed below, sequenced in a study of blood T cell repertoires in COVID-19. Clones were sequenced by immunoSEQ multiplex PCR, and TCRdb holds only the in-frame ones, with some missing. The sample has over 120,000 clones; 80% are singletons. The sample comprised peripheral blood. Receptors originate from a man aged 65 to 79 who had recovered from COVID-19.

This clone was seen only once. V usage is TRBV6-2 or TRBV6-3 and J usage is TRBJ1-3; D is undetermined. V was clipped by 6 bases and J by 0 bases, with 18 bases between them. The CDR3 is 17 amino acids. The germline V gene encodes CDR1 MNHEY and CDR2 SVGEGT. The CDR3 sequence is CASSRLRAFISGNTIYF. The CDR3 coding sequence is TGTGCCAGCAGCCGCCTGAGAGCCTTCATCTCTGGAAACACCATATATTTT.

The chain uses TRBV6-5 and TRBJ2-2, with 8 bases lining up with TRBD1. V shed 10 bases and J 5 bases; nucleotides not matched to a gene: 6. From germline, CDR1 is MNHEY and CDR2 SVGAGI. The CDR3 has 13 residues. As DNA, the CDR3 is TGTGCCACCTCAGGGGGCGGAACCGGGGAGCTGTTTTTT. It codes for CATSGGGTGELFF.

This chain uses TRBV29-1 with TRBJ2-2; TRBD1 agrees at 8 bases. V gave up 6 bases and J gave up 6 bases; unmatched junction bases: 3. The length of the CDR3 is 12 residues. Germline CDR1 and CDR2: SQVTM and ANQGSEA. CDR3: CSVDRAAGELFF. The CDR3 coding sequence is TGCAGCGTGGACAGGGCAGCCGGGGAGCTGTTTTTT.

The chain uses TRBV19 and TRBJ2-3, with D unclear. The CDR3 covers 10 residues. V was pared by 10 bases and J by 4 bases, with 6 bases between. The germline V gene has CDR1 LNHDA and CDR2 SQIVND (reference sequence). For the CDR3, the DNA is TGTGCCACCCGGGCAGATACGCAGTATTTT. Protein: CATRADTQYF.

This rearrangement joins TRBV12-5 to TRBJ2-7, with TRBD2 matching 9 bases. V dropped 2 bases and J dropped 7; count of bases not matched to a gene: 9. Germline loops: CDR1 LGHNT, CDR2 FRNRAP. The CDR3 is made up of 15 amino acids. This chain's CDR3 is CASGLFAGGPREQYF. DNA for the CDR3: TGTGCTAGTGGTTTGTTCGCGGGAGGGCCGAGGGAGCAGTACTTC.

The CDR3 region is CAILNQNTGELFF. In nucleotides, the CDR3 is TGTGCCATCCTAAACCAGAACACCGGGGAGCTGTTTTTT. The rearrangement uses TRBV19 and TRBJ2-2; no clear D gene. Trimming took off 10 bases at V and 1 base at J, with 10 bases between the two ends. Per the germline V gene, CDR1 is LNHDA and CDR2 is SQIVND (reference sequence). The CDR3 totals 13 residues.

V usage is TRBV2 and J usage is TRBJ2-4, with 15 bases lining up with TRBD2. The junction had 19 bases not matched to a gene; V was cut back by 4 bases and J by 9 bases. Germline V gives CDR1 SNHLY, CDR2 FYNNEI. This CDR3 contains 20 residues. The CDR3 sequence: CASSGRSPLGLAGGPTIQYF. The CDR3 bases are TGTGCCAGCAGTGGACGCAGCCCCCTCGGACTAGCGGGAGGGCCTACCATTCAGTACTTC.

The rearrangement uses TRBV27 and TRBJ2-1; 7 bases are a match to TRBD2. V lost 0 bases and J lost 8; bases outside the gene matches: 4. This CDR3 spans 14 amino acids. CDR1 MNHEY and CDR2 SMNVEV come from the germline V gene (reference sequence). CDR3 bases: TGTGCCAGCAGTTTATCGACTAGCAGCGATGAGCAGTTCTTC. Translated: CASSLSTSSDEQFF.

The chain couples TRBV3-1 (or the pseudogene TRBV3-2) to TRBJ2-5, with D maybe TRBD2 (6 bases). Germline CDR1 reads LGHDT; CDR2 reads YNNKEL (reference sequence). Trimming left V 2 bases short and J 3 bases short, with 13 bases between. The CDR3 length is 15 residues. DNA for the CDR3: TGTGCCAGCAGCCAACGACTAGTAGGGGAAGAGACCCAGTACTTC. This codes for CASSQRLVGEETQYF.

The rearrangement joins TRBV18 to TRBJ1-5; 7 bases fit TRBD1. Germline lookup yields CDR1 KGHSH and CDR2 LQKENI. This CDR3 has 13 residues. J gave up 7 bases and V 4 bases, and 4 bases lay outside the gene matches. For the CDR3, the DNA is TGTGCCAGCTCACGGGCAGGGGGGCAGCCCCAGCATTTT. It yields the protein CASSRAGGQPQHF.

This chain connects TRBV27 to TRBJ1-1, with a tentative D call TRBD1 (6 bases). This CDR3 contains 13 residues. V was cut by 10 bases and J by 2 bases, with 14 bases left in between. The germline CDR1 and CDR2 sequences are MNHEY and SMNVEV (reference sequence). The CDR3 is CATRTGFNTEAFF. The CDR3 DNA reads TGTGCCACCCGAACAGGGTTCAACACTGAAGCTTTCTTT.

The chain uses TRBV20-1 and TRBJ1-5; perhaps TRBD1 as D (5 bases). This CDR3 has 14 amino acids. Germline CDR1 and CDR2: DFQATT and SNEGSKA (reference sequence). Trimming stripped 3 bases from V and 3 bases from J, with 12 bases between. CDR3 protein: CSASLPGLNQPQHF. DNA of the CDR3: TGCAGTGCTAGTCTTCCGGGACTCAATCAGCCCCAGCATTTT.

The CDR3 is CASSQEGTEETQYF. The CDR3 region has the DNA TGTGCCAGCAGCCAAGAGGGGACTGAAGAGACCCAGTACTTC. This chain connects TRBV3-1 (or the pseudogene TRBV3-2) to TRBJ2-5; tentative D call: TRBD2 (6 bases). Trimming removed 0 bases at V and 3 bases at J, with 8 bases between. Germline CDR1 LGHDT, CDR2 YNNKEL (reference sequence). The CDR3 length is 14 residues.

V gene TRBV9 combines with J gene TRBJ1-5, with D unresolved. Per germline, CDR1 SGDLS and CDR2 YYNGEE. The V gene lost 0 bases and the J gene lost 6 bases, with 13 bases spanning the gap. This CDR3 comprises 15 residues. For the CDR3, the DNA is TGTGCCAGCAGCGTAGATTCCGGGGAAGGTCAGCCCCAGCATTTT. The encoded protein is CASSVDSGEGQPQHF.

The chain carries TRBV29-1 and TRBJ1-2; D remains unclear. The CDR3 sequence is 15 residues long. CDR1 is SQVTM, CDR2 ANQGSEA, per germline. V shed 0 bases and J shed 6 bases, with 17 bases lying between them. The chain's CDR3 is CSVEEGFVREHGYTF. The CDR3 DNA reads as TGCAGCGTTGAAGAAGGGTTCGTGAGGGAGCATGGCTACACCTTC. Variable domain in full (rest from reference TRBV29-1 and TRBJ1-2): SAVISQKPSRDICQRGTSLTIQCQVDSQVTMMFWYRQQPGQSLTLIATANQGSEATYESGFVIDKFPISRPNLTFSTLTVSNMSPEDSSIYLCSVEEGFVREHGYTFGSGTRLTVV.

The chain joins TRBV5-6 to TRBJ2-7; D perhaps matches TRBD2 (5 bases). The V and J ends lost 1 base and 5 bases respectively, with 19 bases between them. This CDR3 is 16 amino acids long. Germline V gene sequence: CDR1 SGHDT, CDR2 YYEEEE. DNA for the CDR3: TGTGCCAGCAGCTTGCTTCGTGAGGGAGCTTTTAACGAGCAGTACTTC. It specifies CASSLLREGAFNEQYF.

This clone was detected a few times. This chain joins TRBV19 and TRBJ1-2; D might be TRBD1 (5 bases). Germline lookup yields CDR1 LNHDA and CDR2 SQIVND (reference sequence). V dropped 4 bases and J dropped 2 bases, with 17 bases sitting between them. The CDR3 covers 16 residues. The CDR3 sequence: CASSKWDGALNYGYTF. CDR3 DNA sequence: TGTGCCAGTAGTAAATGGGATGGGGCCTTAAACTATGGCTACACCTTC.

The J gene is TRBJ2-7, the V gene TRBV3-1 (or the pseudogene TRBV3-2), with 12 bases matching TRBD2. Germline loops: CDR1 LGHDT, CDR2 YNNKEL (reference sequence). V lost 1 base, J lost 2 bases, and 3 bases stayed unmatched. The CDR3 is 16 amino acids. DNA of the CDR3: TGTGCCAGCAGCCAAGCCGGACTAGCGGGACCCTACGAGCAGTACTTC. This sequence encodes CASSQAGLAGPYEQYF.

The rearrangement joins TRBV24-1 to TRBJ2-1, with a tentative D call TRBD2 (5 bases). This CDR3 spans 16 amino acids. Germline loops: CDR1 KGHDR, CDR2 SFDVKD. Trimming removed 1 base at V and 0 bases at J, with 9 bases between. The CDR3 spells CATSDLAASSYNEQFF. CDR3 sequence (DNA): TGTGCCACCAGTGATTTAGCGGCTAGCTCCTACAATGAGCAGTTCTTC.

This sequence joins TRBV3-1 (or the pseudogene TRBV3-2) and TRBJ1-1; a possible D gene is TRBD1 (5 bases). Trimming pared 1 base from V and 3 bases from J, leaving 9 bases between. This CDR3 has 14 residues. CDR1 and CDR2 (germline): LGHDT, YNNKEL (reference sequence). The CDR3 DNA sequence: TGTGCCAGCAGCCAAGGGTGGGGGGACACTGAAGCTTTCTTT. It is translated as CASSQGWGDTEAFF.

The chain links TRBV5-1 to TRBJ2-1, with 10 bases identical to TRBD1. CDR1 is SGHRS and CDR2 is YFSETQ in the germline V gene. The CDR3 loop spans 16 amino acids. V lost 0 bases, J lost 7 bases, and 7 bases stayed unmatched. CDR3 loop: CASSLEGTGAGNEQFF. The CDR3 nucleotides are TGCGCCAGCAGCTTGGAAGGGACAGGGGCGGGTAATGAGCAGTTCTTC.

The chain employs TRBV9 and TRBJ2-1; 16 bases are shared with TRBD2. CDR1 and CDR2 (germline): SGDLS, YYNGEE. The CDR3 runs 16 residues. The V and J ends lost 3 bases and 9 bases, in that order; junction bases with no gene match: 6. The CDR3 protein is CASSAGTSGRVGEQFF. DNA for the CDR3: TGTGCCAGCAGCGCGGGGACTAGCGGGAGGGTCGGTGAGCAGTTCTTC. Drawing the rest from reference TRBV9 and TRBJ2-1, the complete variable domain is DSGVTQTPKHLITATGQRVTLRCSPRSGDLSVYWYQQSLDQGLQFLIQYYNGEERAKGNILERFSAQQFPDLHSELNLSSLELGDSALYFCASSAGTSGRVGEQFFGPGTRLTVL.

The chain joins TRBV18 to TRBJ2-7; TRBD2 aligns across 8 bases. V trimming: 1 base; J trimming: 2 bases; junction bases outside the gene matches: 4. CDR1 KGHSH and CDR2 LQKENI come from the germline V gene. The CDR3 is made up of 15 amino acids. This CDR3 reads CASSPQRETTYEQYF. The CDR3 DNA reads TGTGCCAGCTCACCACAGCGGGAGACAACCTACGAGCAGTACTTC.

The chain combines TRBV9 with TRBJ2-7; 12 bases map to TRBD1. Per germline, CDR1 SGDLS and CDR2 YYNGEE. This CDR3 region has 14 residues. V trimming: 2 bases; J trimming: 6 bases; junction bases outside the gene matches: 3. CDR3 region: CASSVGQGASEQYF. The CDR3 bases are TGTGCCAGCAGCGTGGGACAGGGGGCGTCCGAGCAGTACTTC.

V usage is TRBV27 and J usage is TRBJ1-6, with 10 bases aligning to TRBD1. Germline assignment: CDR1 MNHEY and CDR2 SMNVEV (reference sequence). The CDR3 is made up of 16 amino acids. V was pared by 1 base and J by 5 bases, with 2 bases of the junction left unmatched. The DNA for the CDR3 is TGTGCCAGCAGTTTATTAGGGACAGGGGATAATTCACCCCTCCACTTT. It translates to CASSLLGTGDNSPLHF.